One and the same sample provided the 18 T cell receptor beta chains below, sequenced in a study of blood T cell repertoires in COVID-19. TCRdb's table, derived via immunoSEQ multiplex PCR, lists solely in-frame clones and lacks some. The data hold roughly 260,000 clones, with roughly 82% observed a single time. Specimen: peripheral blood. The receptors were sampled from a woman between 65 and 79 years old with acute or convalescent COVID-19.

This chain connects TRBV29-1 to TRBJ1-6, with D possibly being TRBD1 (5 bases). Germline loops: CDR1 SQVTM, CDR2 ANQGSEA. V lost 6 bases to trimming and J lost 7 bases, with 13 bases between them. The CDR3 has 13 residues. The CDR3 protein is CSVGGTVNSPLHF. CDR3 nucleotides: TGCAGCGTGGGGGGGACGGTGAATTCACCCCTCCACTTT.

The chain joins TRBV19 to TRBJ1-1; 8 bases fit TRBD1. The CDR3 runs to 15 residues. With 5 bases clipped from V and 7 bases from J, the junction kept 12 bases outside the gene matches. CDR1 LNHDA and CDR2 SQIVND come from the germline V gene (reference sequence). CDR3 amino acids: CASSFRTGTSGEAFF. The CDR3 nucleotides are TGTGCCAGTAGTTTTAGGACAGGGACTTCAGGTGAAGCTTTCTTT.

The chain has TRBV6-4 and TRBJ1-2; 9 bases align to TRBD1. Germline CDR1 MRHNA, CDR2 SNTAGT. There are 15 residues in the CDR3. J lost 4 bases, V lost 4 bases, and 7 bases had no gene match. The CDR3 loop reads CASSAGTGYGYGYTF. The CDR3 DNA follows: TGTGCCAGCAGTGCCGGGACAGGGTATGGCTATGGCTACACCTTC.

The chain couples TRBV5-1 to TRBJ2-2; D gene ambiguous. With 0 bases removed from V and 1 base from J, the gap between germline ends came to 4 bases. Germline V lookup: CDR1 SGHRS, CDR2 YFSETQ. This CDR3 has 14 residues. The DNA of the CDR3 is TGCGCCAGCAGCTTGGATAGGAACACCGGGGAGCTGTTTTTT. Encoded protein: CASSLDRNTGELFF.

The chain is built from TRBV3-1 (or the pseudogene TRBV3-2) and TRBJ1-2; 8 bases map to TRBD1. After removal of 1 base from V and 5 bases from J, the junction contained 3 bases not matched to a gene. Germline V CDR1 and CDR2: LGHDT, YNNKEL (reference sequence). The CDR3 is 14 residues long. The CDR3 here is CASSQVTGVYGYTF. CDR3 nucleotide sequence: TGTGCCAGCAGCCAAGTGACAGGGGTTTATGGCTACACCTTC.

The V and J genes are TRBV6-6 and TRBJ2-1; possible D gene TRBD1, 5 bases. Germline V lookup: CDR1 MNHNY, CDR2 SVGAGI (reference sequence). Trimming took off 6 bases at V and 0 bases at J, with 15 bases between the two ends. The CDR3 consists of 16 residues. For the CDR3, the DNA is TGTGCCAGCAGCTTAGACAGTTTCAGCTCCTACAATGAGCAGTTCTTC. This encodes CASSLDSFSSYNEQFF.

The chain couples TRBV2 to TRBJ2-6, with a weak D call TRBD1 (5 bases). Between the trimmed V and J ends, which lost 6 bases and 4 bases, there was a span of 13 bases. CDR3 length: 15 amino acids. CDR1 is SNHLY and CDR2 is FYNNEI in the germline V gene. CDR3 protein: CASSHQGAGANVLTF. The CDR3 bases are TGTGCCAGCAGCCACCAGGGTGCAGGGGCCAACGTCCTGACTTTC.

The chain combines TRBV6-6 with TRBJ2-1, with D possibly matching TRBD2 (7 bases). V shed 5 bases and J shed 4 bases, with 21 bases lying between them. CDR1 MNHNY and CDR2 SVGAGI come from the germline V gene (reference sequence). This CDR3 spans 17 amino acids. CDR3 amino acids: CASSRLHGGAVYNEQFF. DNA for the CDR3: TGTGCCAGCAGTCGGTTACATGGGGGGGCCGTGTACAATGAGCAGTTCTTC.

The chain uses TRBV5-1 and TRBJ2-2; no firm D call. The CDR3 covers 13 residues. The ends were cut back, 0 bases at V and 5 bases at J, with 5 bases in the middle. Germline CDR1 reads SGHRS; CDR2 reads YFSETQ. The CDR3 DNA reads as TGCGCCAGCAGCTTGGGGCGGACCGGGGAGCTGTTTTTT. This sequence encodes CASSLGRTGELFF.

CDR3 in amino acids: CASRTRLTGGGQPQHF. In nucleotides, the CDR3 is TGTGCCAGCAGAACTCGCCTGACAGGGGGCGGTCAGCCCCAGCATTTT. This chain links TRBV28 with TRBJ1-5, with TRBD1 identical over 10 bases. The CDR3 extends over 16 amino acids. CDR1 is MDHEN, CDR2 SYDVKM, per germline. Germline trimming cut 6 bases from V and 6 bases from J; bases unmatched to any gene: 11.

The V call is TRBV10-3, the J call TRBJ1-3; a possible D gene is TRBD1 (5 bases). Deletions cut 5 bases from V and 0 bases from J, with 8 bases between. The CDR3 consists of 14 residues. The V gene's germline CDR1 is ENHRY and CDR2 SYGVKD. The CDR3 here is CAISSDSSGNTIYF. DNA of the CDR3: TGTGCCATCAGTTCAGACAGCTCTGGAAACACCATATATTTT.

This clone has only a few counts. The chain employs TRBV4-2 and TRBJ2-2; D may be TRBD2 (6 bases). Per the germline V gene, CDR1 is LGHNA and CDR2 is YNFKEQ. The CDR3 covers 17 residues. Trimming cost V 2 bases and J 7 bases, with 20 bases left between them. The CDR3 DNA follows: TGTGCCAGCAGCCAAAGAATCGGGGGACCCACATTCGGGGAGCTGTTTTTT. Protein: CASSQRIGGPTFGELFF.

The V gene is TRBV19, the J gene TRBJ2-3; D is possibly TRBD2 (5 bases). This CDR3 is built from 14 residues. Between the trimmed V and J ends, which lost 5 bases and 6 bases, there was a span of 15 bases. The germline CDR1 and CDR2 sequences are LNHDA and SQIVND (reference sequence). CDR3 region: CASSLVAKRDTQYF. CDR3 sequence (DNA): TGTGCCAGTAGTCTGGTAGCGAAGCGCGATACGCAGTATTTT.

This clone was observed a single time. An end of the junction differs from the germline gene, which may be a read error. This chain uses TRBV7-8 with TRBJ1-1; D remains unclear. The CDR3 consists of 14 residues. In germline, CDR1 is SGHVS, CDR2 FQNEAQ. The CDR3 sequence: CASSLRGRNPEAFF. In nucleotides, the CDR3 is TGTGCCAGCAGCTTACGCGGGCGGAACCCTGAAGCTTTCTTT.

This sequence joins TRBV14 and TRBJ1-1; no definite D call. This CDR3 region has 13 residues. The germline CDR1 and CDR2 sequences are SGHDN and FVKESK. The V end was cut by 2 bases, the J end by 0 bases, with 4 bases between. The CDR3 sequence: CASSQQVNTEAFF. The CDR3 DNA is TGTGCCAGCAGCCAACAGGTGAACACTGAAGCTTTCTTT.

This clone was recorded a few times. CDR3 protein: CASSITGTGWHQPQHF. CDR3 nucleotides: TGTGCCAGTAGTATTACCGGGACAGGGTGGCATCAGCCCCAGCATTTT. The chain carries TRBV19 and TRBJ1-5; 9 bases agree with TRBD1. V gave up 3 bases and J gave up 5 bases; unmatched junction bases: 8. Germline CDR1 reads LNHDA; CDR2 reads SQIVND (reference sequence). The CDR3 loop spans 16 amino acids.

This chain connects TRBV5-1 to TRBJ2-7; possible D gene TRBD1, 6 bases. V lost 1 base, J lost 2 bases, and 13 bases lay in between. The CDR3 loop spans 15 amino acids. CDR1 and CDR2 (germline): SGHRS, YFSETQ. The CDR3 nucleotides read TGCGCCAGCAGCTTGTTAATGGACAGAACCTACGAGCAGTACTTC. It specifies CASSLLMDRTYEQYF.

Written as DNA, the CDR3 is TGTGCCAGTAGTCAGGTGGGACAGGGAGGCTCACCCCTCCACTTT. As protein: CASSQVGQGGSPLHF. The chain couples TRBV19 to TRBJ1-6, with 9 bases that match TRBD1. The CDR3 has 15 residues. Germline trimming cut 5 bases from V and 10 bases from J; bases unmatched to any gene: 9. Germline lookup yields CDR1 LNHDA and CDR2 SQIVND (reference sequence). Using reference TRBV19 and TRBJ1-6 for the parts outside the CDR3, the full variable domain is DGGITQSPKYLFRKEGQNVTLSCEQNLNHDAMYWYRQDPGQGLRLIYYSQIVNDFQKGDIAEGYSVSREKKESFPLTVTSAQKNPTAFYLCASSQVGQGGSPLHFGNGTRLTVT.